This T cell receptor beta chain was identified in a study of shared clonotypes between healthy human individuals. As for the study in general: Three CD4 naive, three CD4 memory, two CD8 naive and one CD8 memory plate were used per donor. Findings and limits, study-wide: As a rule, naive subsets had a larger estimated richness than memory subsets. Clonotypes shared by all four donors outscored non-shared clonotypes in generation probability.

This clone was observed many times. Its antigen remains unknown. Original handling: Because ImmunoSEQ provided only junction sequences with no quality scores, the filtering differed. Generated by immunoSEQ multiplex PCR, the TCRdb table keeps only in-frame clones and is missing some. V and J calls and clone size follow that table, whereas D and trimming were derived from the DNA. The sample has about 730,000 clones; 55% to 75% are singletons. The sample consisted of memory CD4+ T cells sorted from blood. The sample's subset: CD45RA-negative fraction. The receptor was derived from a woman in her 30s in good health.

The CDR3: CASSKRREECYEQYF. DNA of the CDR3: TGTGCCAGCAGCAAGCGGCGGGAGGAATGCTACGAGCAGTACTTC. This chain uses TRBV21-1 with TRBJ2-7; the table names TRBD2, a call not compared with the DNA. TRBV21-1 counts as a pseudogene. This CDR3 is 15 amino acids long.